Below are 31 T cell receptor beta chains sequenced from a single sample in a study of blood T cells in healthy people across ages. With a J-beta primer mix and a sample-barcoded 5' primer, a second PCR ran about 7 to 11 cycles. TCRdb called the 5' RACE reads again in MiXCR, with one record for every CDR3 protein. The sample carries 1 million or so distinct CDR3 sequences, more than 40% recorded once. Sequenced input: blood. These receptor sequences come from a woman aged 55 to 70 in good health.

V gene TRBV19 combines with J gene TRBJ2-7; D remains ambiguous. Between the trimmed V and J ends, which lost 10 bases and 1 base, there was a span of 8 bases. Germline values: CDR1 LNHDA, CDR2 SQIVND (reference sequence). The CDR3 extends over 11 amino acids. The CDR3 nucleotides are TGTGCCACCCAGGTTTCCTACGAGCAGTACTTC. Its protein is CATQVSYEQYF. The whole variable domain, remainder taken from reference TRBV19 and TRBJ2-7, is DGGITQSPKYLFRKEGQNVTLSCEQNLNHDAMYWYRQDPGQGLRLIYYSQIVNDFQKGDIAEGYSVSREKKESFPLTVTSAQKNPTAFYLCATQVSYEQYFGPGTRLTVT.

The chain combines TRBV20-1 with TRBJ2-1, with 7 bases identical to TRBD2. CDR3 size: 15 residues. Germline CDR1 DFQATT, CDR2 SNEGSKA (reference sequence). V shed 1 base and J 9 bases; nucleotides not matched to a gene: 12. The CDR3 protein is CSARGTGRGVGEQFF. The DNA for the CDR3 is TGCAGTGCTAGAGGGACCGGCCGGGGGGTGGGTGAGCAGTTCTTC.

Only a few counts were recorded for this clonotype. The gene calls are TRBV7-2 and TRBJ2-1; D not resolved. Germline V gives CDR1 SGHTA, CDR2 FQGNSA. V was shortened by 4 bases and J by 12 bases, with 13 bases between the two germline ends. This CDR3 contains 12 residues. The CDR3 DNA is TGTGCCAGCAGCTATGTTACCCTTTGGCAGTTCTTC. It translates to CASSYVTLWQFF.

This clonotype was seen a handful of times. The chain joins TRBV6-5 to TRBJ2-5; a possible D gene is TRBD2 (6 bases). This CDR3 contains 13 residues. The germline V and J ends were trimmed by 7 bases and 1 base, with 10 bases remaining between them. Germline V gene lookup returns CDR1 MNHEY and CDR2 SVGAGI. The CDR3 DNA reads as TGTGCCAGCACTGATAGCGGCCAAGAGACCCAGTACTTC. This translates into CASTDSGQETQYF.

This clonotype showed up just a few times. This chain connects TRBV7-2 to TRBJ2-1, with 10 bases lining up with TRBD2. CDR1 and CDR2 from the germline V gene are SGHTA and FQGNSA. Losses at the gene ends were 5 bases for V and 7 bases for J; bases not matched to a gene: 11. The CDR3 has 16 residues. The CDR3 DNA follows: TGTGCCAGCAGCCGGACTAGCGGAAGAAGGGGGAATGAGCAGTTCTTC. Amino acids: CASSRTSGRRGNEQFF.

This clonotype was seen a handful of times. This sequence joins TRBV20-1 and TRBJ2-1; 7 bases match TRBD2. J gave up 4 bases and V 0 bases, and 9 bases lay outside the gene matches. The length of the CDR3 is 16 residues. Germline values: CDR1 DFQATT, CDR2 SNEGSKA (reference sequence). Here the CDR3 reads CSARDLGAGKYNEQFF. The CDR3 DNA follows: TGCAGTGCTAGAGATCTAGGAGCGGGAAAATACAATGAGCAGTTCTTC.

There are a few counts of this clonotype. This chain connects TRBV20-1 to TRBJ2-7, with D maybe TRBD2 (5 bases). Germline V CDR1 and CDR2: DFQATT, SNEGSKA (reference sequence). Trimming left V 0 bases short and J 1 base short, with 7 bases between. This CDR3 is built from 13 residues. The CDR3 DNA reads TGCAGTGCTAGAGAGGAGCGGTCCTACGAGCAGTACTTC. It is translated as CSAREERSYEQYF.

This clonotype has a handful of counts. The gene calls are TRBV12-3 or TRBV12-4 and TRBJ2-3, with D unclear. With 3 bases removed from V and 8 bases from J, the gap between germline ends came to 15 bases. CDR3 length: 14 amino acids. CDR3 coding DNA: TGTGCCAGCAGTTTTGGGTATGGGTTAGGTACGCAGTATTTT. Translation gives CASSFGYGLGTQYF.

The gene calls are TRBV18 and TRBJ2-7; possibly TRBD1 for D (6 bases). Germline V gene data show CDR1 as KGHSH and CDR2 as LQKENI. V gave up 1 base and J gave up 2 bases, with 15 bases separating them. The CDR3 consists of 16 residues. The CDR3 is CASSPLDRFSTYEQYF. The DNA of the CDR3 is TGTGCCAGCTCACCACTCGACAGGTTCTCTACCTACGAGCAGTACTTC.

The rearrangement joins TRBV5-1 to TRBJ2-7; 8 bases are shared with TRBD1. The ends lost 8 bases at V and 6 bases at J; junction bases unmatched: 13. This CDR3 contains 14 residues. Per germline, CDR1 SGHRS and CDR2 YFSETQ. The CDR3 nucleotides are TGCGCCAGTAGTAGACAGGGGATATCCCGCGAGCAGTACTTC. Encoded protein: CASSRQGISREQYF.

This clonotype turned up a few times. J is TRBJ2-1 and V is TRBV28; 13 nucleotides align to TRBD2. With V trimmed by 6 bases and J by 9 bases, 8 bases remained unmatched. In germline, CDR1 is MDHEN, CDR2 SYDVKM. The CDR3 extends over 15 amino acids. CDR3 DNA: TGTGCCAGCAGGAACGGACTAGCGGGAGCTGGTGAGCAGTTCTTC. This codes for CASRNGLAGAGEQFF.

Here the CDR3 reads CSARDGAGQETQFF. CDR3 DNA sequence: TGCAGTGCTAGAGATGGGGCAGGCCAAGAGACCCAGTTCTTC. The chain carries TRBV20-1 and TRBJ2-1, with D tentatively TRBD1 (5 bases). The CDR3 consists of 14 residues. From germline, CDR1 is DFQATT and CDR2 SNEGSKA (reference sequence). V lost 0 bases, J lost 13 bases, and 19 bases lay in between.

The J gene is TRBJ2-7, the V gene TRBV6-6; 7 bases fit TRBD2. Germline trimming cut 2 bases from V and 2 bases from J; bases unmatched to any gene: 6. Germline-derived CDR1 and CDR2 are MNHNY and SVGAGI (reference sequence). The CDR3 totals 15 residues. The CDR3 loop is CASSYSAGAPYEQYF. The CDR3 nucleotides read TGTGCCAGCAGTTACAGTGCGGGAGCTCCCTACGAGCAGTACTTC.

Regarding this clonotype: A much larger clone sits a single nucleotide away, making a read error possible. CDR3 sequence: CASSRVGSQETQYF. CDR3 nucleotide sequence: TGTGCCAGCAGCCGGGTAGGGTCTCAAGAGACCCAGTACTTC. The rearrangement uses TRBV6-5 and TRBJ2-5; no clear D gene. V dropped 6 bases and J dropped 2 bases, with 13 bases sitting between them. CDR1 is MNHEY, CDR2 SVGAGI, per germline. The CDR3 consists of 14 residues.

This clonotype has more than one count but fewer than ten. The chain joins TRBV2 to TRBJ2-5; the D call may be TRBD1 or TRBD2 (5 bases each). The end of the DNA is better explained by TRBJ2-7, so the J call may be wrong. The CDR3 runs to 14 residues. CDR1 and CDR2 from the germline V gene are SNHLY and FYNNEI. The chain's CDR3 is CASSAQGVAYEQYF. The CDR3 nucleotides are TGTGCCAGCAGTGCCCAGGGAGTGGCCTACGAGCAGTACTTC.

This chain uses TRBV6-5 with TRBJ2-5; tentative D call: TRBD1 (5 bases). V was trimmed by 5 bases and J by 11 bases, leaving 18 bases between them. Per germline, CDR1 MNHEY and CDR2 SVGAGI. The CDR3 runs to 13 residues. The CDR3 sequence: CASSPQDYNEQYF. DNA for the CDR3: TGTGCCAGCAGTCCACAGGATTACAATGAGCAGTACTTC.

This clonotype was observed a handful of times. The chain couples TRBV5-1 to TRBJ2-7; 9 bases agree with TRBD1. In germline, CDR1 is SGHRS, CDR2 YFSETQ. V dropped 4 bases and J dropped 3; count of bases not matched to a gene: 5. The CDR3 has 14 amino acids. CDR3 sequence: CASSQQGADYEQYF. The CDR3 DNA reads as TGCGCCAGCAGCCAACAGGGGGCCGACTACGAGCAGTACTTC.

This clonotype was detected a few times. V and J are TRBV7-9 and TRBJ2-1; 7 bases line up with TRBD1. The CDR3 is made up of 14 amino acids. V shed 3 bases and J 6 bases; nucleotides not matched to a gene: 5. From germline, CDR1 is SEHNR and CDR2 FQNEAQ (reference sequence). In DNA, the CDR3 is TGTGCCAGCAGCTTGGGACAGTCGTTCAATGAGCAGTTCTTC. It is translated as CASSLGQSFNEQFF.

V gene TRBV27 combines with J gene TRBJ2-7; 7 nucleotides agree with TRBD2. The CDR3 runs to 14 residues. J gave up 5 bases and V 5 bases, and 9 bases lay outside the gene matches. CDR1 and CDR2 (germline): MNHEY, SMNVEV (reference sequence). The CDR3 protein is CASSDSSAGDEQYF. The CDR3, as DNA: TGTGCCAGCAGTGACTCCTCCGCGGGAGACGAGCAGTACTTC.

This clonotype showed up just a few times. The chain couples TRBV9 to TRBJ2-7; 7 nucleotides agree with TRBD2. From germline, CDR1 is SGDLS and CDR2 YYNGEE. With 0 bases clipped from V and 2 bases from J, the junction kept 5 bases outside the gene matches. CDR3 length: 15 amino acids. CDR3: CASSVGSGTAYEQYF. The CDR3 bases are TGTGCCAGCAGCGTAGGGAGCGGGACCGCCTACGAGCAGTACTTC.

The chain is built from TRBV20-1 and TRBJ2-5; the match to TRBD2 covers 10 bases. Germline values: CDR1 DFQATT, CDR2 SNEGSKA (reference sequence). The CDR3 consists of 16 residues. V lost 6 bases, J lost 0 bases, and 10 bases stayed unmatched. CDR3 amino acids: CSAINSGRGNQETQYF. For the CDR3, the DNA is TGCAGTGCGATAAACAGCGGGAGGGGGAACCAAGAGACCCAGTACTTC.

This clonotype was detected only a few times. The gene calls are TRBV15 and TRBJ1-2; 9 bases line up with TRBD1. The V and J ends lost 4 bases and 7 bases, in that order; junction bases with no gene match: 13. Germline V gene sequence: CDR1 LNHNV, CDR2 YYDKDF (reference sequence). This CDR3 spans 16 amino acids. The CDR3 DNA is TGTGCCACCAGCAACCTCCCTACGACAGGGGGACTTGGCTACACCTTC. This encodes CATSNLPTTGGLGYTF. The full variable domain, rest sourced from reference TRBV15 and TRBJ1-2, is DAMVIQNPRYQVTQFGKPVTLSCSQTLNHNVMYWYQQKSSQAPKLLFHYYDKDFNNEADTPDNFQSRRPNTSFCFLDIRSPGLGDTAMYLCATSNLPTTGGLGYTFGSGTRLTVV.

This clonotype was observed a handful of times. This chain links TRBV18 with TRBJ1-1; 9 bases agree with TRBD1. The CDR3 consists of 16 residues. The germline V gene has CDR1 KGHSH and CDR2 LQKENI. Trimming removed 1 base from V and 1 base from J; junction bases left unmatched: 4. The CDR3 DNA reads TGTGCCAGCTCACCACTACCGGGACAGGGGAACACTGAAGCTTTCTTT. Amino acid sequence: CASSPLPGQGNTEAFF.

The J gene is TRBJ1-5, the V gene TRBV27; no clear D. Trimming removed 9 bases at V and 0 bases at J, with 0 bases between. Germline values: CDR1 MNHEY, CDR2 SMNVEV (reference sequence). The CDR3 has 10 residues. The CDR3 coding sequence is TGTGCCAGTAGCAATCAGCCCCAGCATTTT. Its translation: CASSNQPQHF.

The chain combines TRBV28 with TRBJ2-5; 7 bases are a match to TRBD1. From germline, CDR1 is MDHEN and CDR2 SYDVKM. The J segment lost 2 bases and the V segment lost 4 bases, leaving 10 bases of the junction unmatched. CDR3 length equals 16 residues. This CDR3 is CASSSLGPRGQETQYF. The CDR3, as DNA: TGTGCCAGCAGTTCTCTCGGGCCCAGGGGGCAAGAGACCCAGTACTTC.

The J gene is TRBJ2-1, the V gene TRBV7-2; D not resolved. Germline CDR1 reads SGHTA; CDR2 reads FQGNSA. CDR3 length: 12 residues. The germline V and J ends were trimmed by 5 bases and 10 bases, with 12 bases remaining between them. The CDR3 DNA sequence: TGTGCCAGCAGCGCCGGTGCGTGGGAGCAGTTCTTC. Translating it yields CASSAGAWEQFF.

This clonotype was seen only once. The V call is TRBV20-1, the J call TRBJ2-5; TRBD1 agrees at 8 bases. Germline CDR1 DFQATT, CDR2 SNEGSKA (reference sequence). Unmatched junction bases numbered 4, after V lost 0 bases and J lost 4 bases. The CDR3 consists of 14 residues. Here the CDR3 reads CSARDRGQTETQYF. The DNA for the CDR3 is TGCAGTGCTAGAGACAGGGGGCAAACAGAGACCCAGTACTTC.

The chain couples TRBV5-1 to TRBJ1-1, with 8 nucleotides matching TRBD1. J gave up 0 bases and V 0 bases, and 4 bases lay outside the gene matches. CDR1 and CDR2 from the germline V gene are SGHRS and YFSETQ. The CDR3 has 16 amino acids. CDR3 nucleotides: TGCGCCAGCAGCTTGGATAGACAGGGGTTGAACACTGAAGCTTTCTTT. Protein sequence: CASSLDRQGLNTEAFF.

CDR3 bases: TGTGCCAGCAGTGACTTCGGGACACCGAACACTGAAGCTTTCTTT. As protein: CASSDFGTPNTEAFF. V is TRBV3-1 and J is TRBJ1-1, with a weak D call TRBD1 (6 bases). The CDR3 sequence is 15 residues long. Germline V lookup: CDR1 LGHDT, CDR2 YNNKEL (reference sequence). Trimming stripped 6 bases from V and 1 base from J, with 15 bases between.

The gene calls are TRBV7-9 and TRBJ1-4, with TRBD1 as a possible D gene (6 bases). The V gene lost 3 bases and the J gene lost 3 bases, with 11 bases spanning the gap. The germline V gene encodes CDR1 SEHNR and CDR2 FQNEAQ (reference sequence). The CDR3 is 15 residues long. For the CDR3, the DNA is TGTGCCAGCAGCTTCCTACAGGGTGCTAATGAAAAACTGTTTTTT. This translates into CASSFLQGANEKLFF.

The chain recombines TRBV5-1 with TRBJ2-1, with 9 nucleotides matching TRBD1. Germline-derived CDR1 and CDR2 are SGHRS and YFSETQ. J lost 6 bases, V lost 5 bases, and 6 bases had no gene match. The CDR3 runs to 14 residues. The CDR3 sequence is CASREGTGSNEQFF. The CDR3 DNA reads as TGCGCCAGCAGAGAAGGGACAGGGAGCAATGAGCAGTTCTTC.